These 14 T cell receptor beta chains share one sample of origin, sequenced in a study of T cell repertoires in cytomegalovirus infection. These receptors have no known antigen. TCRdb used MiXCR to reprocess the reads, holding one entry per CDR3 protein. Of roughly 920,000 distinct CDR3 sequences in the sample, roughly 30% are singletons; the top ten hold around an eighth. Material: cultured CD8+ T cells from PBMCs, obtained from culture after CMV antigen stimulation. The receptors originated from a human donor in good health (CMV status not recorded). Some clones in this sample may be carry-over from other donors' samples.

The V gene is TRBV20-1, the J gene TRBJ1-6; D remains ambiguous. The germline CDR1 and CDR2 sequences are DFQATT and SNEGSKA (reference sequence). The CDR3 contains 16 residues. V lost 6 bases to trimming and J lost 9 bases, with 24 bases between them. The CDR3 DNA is TGCAGTGCGAATTATCTAGGGAATACGAAAATTTCACCCCTCCACTTT. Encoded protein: CSANYLGNTKISPLHF.

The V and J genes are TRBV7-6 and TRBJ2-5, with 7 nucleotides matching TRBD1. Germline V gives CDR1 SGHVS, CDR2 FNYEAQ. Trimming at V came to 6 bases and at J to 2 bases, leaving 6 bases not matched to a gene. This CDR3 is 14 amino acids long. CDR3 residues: CASSGGQLQETQYF. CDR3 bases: TGTGCCAGCAGTGGGGGACAGCTACAAGAGACCCAGTACTTC.

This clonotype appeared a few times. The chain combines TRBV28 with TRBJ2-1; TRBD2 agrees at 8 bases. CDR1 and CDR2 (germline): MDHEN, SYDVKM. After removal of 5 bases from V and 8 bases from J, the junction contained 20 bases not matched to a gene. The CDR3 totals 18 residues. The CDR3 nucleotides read TGTGCCAGCAGTCCCCCCATGGCGGGGGGTGCAAATGTCGATGAGCAGTTCTTC. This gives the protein CASSPPMAGGANVDEQFF.

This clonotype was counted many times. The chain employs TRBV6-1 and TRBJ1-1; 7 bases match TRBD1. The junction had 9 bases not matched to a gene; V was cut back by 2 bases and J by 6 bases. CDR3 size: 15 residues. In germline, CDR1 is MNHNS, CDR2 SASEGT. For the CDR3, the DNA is TGTGCCAGCAGTGAAAACCCGACAGGGACGTCTGAAGCTTTCTTT. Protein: CASSENPTGTSEAFF.

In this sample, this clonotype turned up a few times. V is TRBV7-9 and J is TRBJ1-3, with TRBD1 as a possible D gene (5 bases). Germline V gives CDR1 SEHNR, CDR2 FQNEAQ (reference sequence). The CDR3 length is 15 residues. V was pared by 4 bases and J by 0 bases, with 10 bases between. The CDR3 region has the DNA TGTGCCAGCAGCTGGGACGTGGGCTCTGGAAACACCATATATTTT. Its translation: CASSWDVGSGNTIYF.

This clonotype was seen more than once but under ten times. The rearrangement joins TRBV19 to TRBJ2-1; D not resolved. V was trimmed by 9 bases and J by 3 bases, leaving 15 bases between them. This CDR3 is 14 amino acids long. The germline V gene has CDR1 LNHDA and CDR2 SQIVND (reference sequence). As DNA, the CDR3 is TGTGCCAGCGGTGGCCCCTCTATCTACAATGAGCAGTTCTTC. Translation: CASGGPSIYNEQFF.

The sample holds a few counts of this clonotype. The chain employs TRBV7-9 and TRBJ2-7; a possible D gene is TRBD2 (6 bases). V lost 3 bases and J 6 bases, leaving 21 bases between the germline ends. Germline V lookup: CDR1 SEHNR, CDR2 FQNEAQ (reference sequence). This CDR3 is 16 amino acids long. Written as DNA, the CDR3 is TGTGCCAGCAGCTTTAGTAGGGATTTTGAGGGAGGCGAGCAGTACTTC. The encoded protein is CASSFSRDFEGGEQYF.

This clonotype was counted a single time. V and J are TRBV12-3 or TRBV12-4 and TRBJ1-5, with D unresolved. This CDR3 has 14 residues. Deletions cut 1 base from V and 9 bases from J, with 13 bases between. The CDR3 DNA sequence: TGTGCCAGCAGTTTAGTCGCGGCCATAGGGCCCCAGCATTTT. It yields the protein CASSLVAAIGPQHF.

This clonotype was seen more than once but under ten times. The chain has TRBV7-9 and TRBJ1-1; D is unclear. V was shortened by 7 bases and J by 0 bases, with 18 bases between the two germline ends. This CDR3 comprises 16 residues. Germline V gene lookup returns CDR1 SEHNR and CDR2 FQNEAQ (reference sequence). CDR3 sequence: CASNLRKGLMNTEAFF. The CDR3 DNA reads TGTGCCAGCAACCTCAGGAAGGGCCTCATGAACACTGAAGCTTTCTTT.

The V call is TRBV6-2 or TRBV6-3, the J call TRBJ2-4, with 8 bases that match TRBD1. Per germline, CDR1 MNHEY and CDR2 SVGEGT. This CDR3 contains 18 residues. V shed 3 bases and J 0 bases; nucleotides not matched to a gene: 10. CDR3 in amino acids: CASSYAPTGALAKNIQYF. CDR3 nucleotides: TGTGCCAGCAGTTATGCCCCGACAGGGGCACTAGCCAAAAACATTCAGTACTTC.

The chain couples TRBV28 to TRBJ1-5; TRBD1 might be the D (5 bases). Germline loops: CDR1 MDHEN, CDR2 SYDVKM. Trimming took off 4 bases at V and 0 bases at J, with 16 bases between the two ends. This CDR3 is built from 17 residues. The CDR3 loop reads CASSSLGGTVSNQPQHF. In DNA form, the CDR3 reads TGTGCCAGCAGTTCCCTCGGCGGGACGGTTAGCAATCAGCCCCAGCATTTT.

CDR3 sequence: CASSSRPGAEGELFF. In DNA form, the CDR3 reads TGTGCCAGCAGCTCCCGTCCGGGGGCGGAAGGGGAGCTGTTTTTT. The rearrangement joins TRBV7-9 to TRBJ2-2, with D perhaps being TRBD1 or TRBD2 (6 bases each). Trimming cost V 4 bases and J 8 bases, with 17 bases left between them. Germline V CDR1 and CDR2: SEHNR, FQNEAQ (reference sequence). This CDR3 has 15 amino acids.

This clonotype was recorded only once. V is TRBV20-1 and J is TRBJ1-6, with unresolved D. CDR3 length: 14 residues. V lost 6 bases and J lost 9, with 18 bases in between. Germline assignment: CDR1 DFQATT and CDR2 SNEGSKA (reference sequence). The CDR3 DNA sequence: TGCAGTGCACCAGAGTTCATTCTTGGTTCACCCCTCCACTTT. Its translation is CSAPEFILGSPLHF.

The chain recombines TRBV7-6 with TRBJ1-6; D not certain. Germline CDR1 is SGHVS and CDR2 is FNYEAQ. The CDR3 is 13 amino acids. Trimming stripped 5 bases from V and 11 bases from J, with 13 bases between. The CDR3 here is CASSPTESAPLHF. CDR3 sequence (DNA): TGTGCCAGCAGCCCTACGGAATCAGCACCCCTCCACTTT. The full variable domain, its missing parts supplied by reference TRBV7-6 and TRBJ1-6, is GAGVSQSPRYKVTKRGQDVALRCDPISGHVSLYWYRQALGQGPEFLTYFNYEAQQDKSGLPNDRFSAERPEGSISTLTIQRTEQRDSAMYRCASSPTESAPLHFGNGTRLTVT.